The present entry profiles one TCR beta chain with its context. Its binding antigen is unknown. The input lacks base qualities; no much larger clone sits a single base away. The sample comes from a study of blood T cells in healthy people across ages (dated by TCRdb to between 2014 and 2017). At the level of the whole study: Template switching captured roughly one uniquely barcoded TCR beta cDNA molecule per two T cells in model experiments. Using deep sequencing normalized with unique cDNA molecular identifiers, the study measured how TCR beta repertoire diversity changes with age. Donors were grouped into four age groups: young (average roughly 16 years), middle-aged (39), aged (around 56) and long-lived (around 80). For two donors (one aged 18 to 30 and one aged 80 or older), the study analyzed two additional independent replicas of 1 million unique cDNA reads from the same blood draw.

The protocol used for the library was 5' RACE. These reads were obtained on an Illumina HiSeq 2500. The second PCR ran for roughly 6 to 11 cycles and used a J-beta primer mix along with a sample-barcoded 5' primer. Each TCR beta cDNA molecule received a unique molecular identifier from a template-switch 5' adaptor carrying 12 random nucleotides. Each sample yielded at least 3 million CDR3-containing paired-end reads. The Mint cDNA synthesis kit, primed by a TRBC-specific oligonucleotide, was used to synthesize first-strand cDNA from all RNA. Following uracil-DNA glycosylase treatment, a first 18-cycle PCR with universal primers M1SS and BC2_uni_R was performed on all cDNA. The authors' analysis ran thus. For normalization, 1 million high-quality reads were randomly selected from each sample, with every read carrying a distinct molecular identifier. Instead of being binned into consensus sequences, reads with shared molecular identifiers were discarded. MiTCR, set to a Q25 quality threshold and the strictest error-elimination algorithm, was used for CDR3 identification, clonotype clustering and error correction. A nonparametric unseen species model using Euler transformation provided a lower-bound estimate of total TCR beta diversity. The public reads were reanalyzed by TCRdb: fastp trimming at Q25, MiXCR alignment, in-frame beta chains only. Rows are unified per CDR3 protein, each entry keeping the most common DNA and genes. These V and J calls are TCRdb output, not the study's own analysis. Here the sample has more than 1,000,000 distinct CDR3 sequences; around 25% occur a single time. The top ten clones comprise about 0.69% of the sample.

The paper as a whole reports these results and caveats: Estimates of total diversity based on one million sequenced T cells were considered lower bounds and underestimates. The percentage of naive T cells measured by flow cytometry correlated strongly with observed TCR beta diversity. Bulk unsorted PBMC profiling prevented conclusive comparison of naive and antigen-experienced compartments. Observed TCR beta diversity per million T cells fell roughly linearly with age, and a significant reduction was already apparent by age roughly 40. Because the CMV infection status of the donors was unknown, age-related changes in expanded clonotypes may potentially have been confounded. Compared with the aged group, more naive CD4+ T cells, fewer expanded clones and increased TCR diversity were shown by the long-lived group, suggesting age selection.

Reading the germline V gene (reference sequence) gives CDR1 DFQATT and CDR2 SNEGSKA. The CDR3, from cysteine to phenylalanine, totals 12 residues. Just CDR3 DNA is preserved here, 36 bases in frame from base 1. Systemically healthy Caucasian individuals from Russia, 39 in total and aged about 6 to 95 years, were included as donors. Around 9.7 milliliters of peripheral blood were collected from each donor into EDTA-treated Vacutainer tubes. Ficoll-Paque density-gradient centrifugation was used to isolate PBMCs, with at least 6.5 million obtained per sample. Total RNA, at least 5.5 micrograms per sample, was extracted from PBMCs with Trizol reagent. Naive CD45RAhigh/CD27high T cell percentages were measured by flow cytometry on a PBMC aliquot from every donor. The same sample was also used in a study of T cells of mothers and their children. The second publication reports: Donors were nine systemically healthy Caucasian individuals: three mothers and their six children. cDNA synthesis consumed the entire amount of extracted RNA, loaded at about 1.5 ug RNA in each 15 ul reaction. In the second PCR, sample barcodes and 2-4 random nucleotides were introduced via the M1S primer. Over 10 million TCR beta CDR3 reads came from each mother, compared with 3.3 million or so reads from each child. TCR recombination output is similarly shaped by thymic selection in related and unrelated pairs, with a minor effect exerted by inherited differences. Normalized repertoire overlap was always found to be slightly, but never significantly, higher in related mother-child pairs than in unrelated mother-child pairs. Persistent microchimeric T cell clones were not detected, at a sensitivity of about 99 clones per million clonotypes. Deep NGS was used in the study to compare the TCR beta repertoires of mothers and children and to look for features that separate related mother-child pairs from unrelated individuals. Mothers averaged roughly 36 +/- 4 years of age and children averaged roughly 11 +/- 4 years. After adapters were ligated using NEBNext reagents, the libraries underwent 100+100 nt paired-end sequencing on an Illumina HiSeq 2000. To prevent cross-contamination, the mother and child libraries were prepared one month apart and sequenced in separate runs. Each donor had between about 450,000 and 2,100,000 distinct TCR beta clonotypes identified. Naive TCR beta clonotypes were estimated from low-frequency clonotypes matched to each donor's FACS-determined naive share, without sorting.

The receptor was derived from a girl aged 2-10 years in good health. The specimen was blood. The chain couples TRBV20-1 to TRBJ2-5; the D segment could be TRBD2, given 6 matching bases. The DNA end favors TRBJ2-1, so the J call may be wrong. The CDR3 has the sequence CSAREGGTGQFF. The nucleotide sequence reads TGCAGTGCTAGAGAGGGGGGAACGGGGCAGTTCTTC.